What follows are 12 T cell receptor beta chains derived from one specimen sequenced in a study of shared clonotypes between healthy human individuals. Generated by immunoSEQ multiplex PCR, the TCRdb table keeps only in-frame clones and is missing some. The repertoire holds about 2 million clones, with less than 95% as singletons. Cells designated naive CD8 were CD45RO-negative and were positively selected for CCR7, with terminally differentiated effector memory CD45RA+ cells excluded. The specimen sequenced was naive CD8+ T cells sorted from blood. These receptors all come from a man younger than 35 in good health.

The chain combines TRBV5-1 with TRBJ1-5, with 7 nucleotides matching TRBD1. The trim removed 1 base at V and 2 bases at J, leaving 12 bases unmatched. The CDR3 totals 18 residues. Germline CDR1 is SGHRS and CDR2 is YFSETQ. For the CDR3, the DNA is TGCGCCAGCAGCTTGCTACCCCAGACAGGGTCGGGCAATCAGCCCCAGCATTTT. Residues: CASSLLPQTGSGNQPQHF. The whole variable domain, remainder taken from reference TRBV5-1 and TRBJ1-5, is KAGVTQTPRYLIKTRGQQVTLSCSPISGHRSVSWYQQTPGQGLQFLFEYFSETQRNKGNFPGRFSGRQFSNSRSEMNVSTLELGDSALYLCASSLLPQTGSGNQPQHFGDGTRLSIL.

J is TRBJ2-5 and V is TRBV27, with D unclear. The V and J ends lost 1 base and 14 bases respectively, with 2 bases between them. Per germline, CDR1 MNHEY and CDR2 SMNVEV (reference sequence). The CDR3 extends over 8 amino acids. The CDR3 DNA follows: TGTGCCAGCAGTTTATTATACTTC. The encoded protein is CASSLLYF.

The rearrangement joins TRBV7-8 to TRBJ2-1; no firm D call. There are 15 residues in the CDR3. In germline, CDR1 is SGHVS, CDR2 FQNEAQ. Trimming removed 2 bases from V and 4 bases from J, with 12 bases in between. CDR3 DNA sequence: TGTGCCAGCAGCTTAACTGTGACCACTTACAATGAGCAGTTCTTC. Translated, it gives CASSLTVTTYNEQFF.

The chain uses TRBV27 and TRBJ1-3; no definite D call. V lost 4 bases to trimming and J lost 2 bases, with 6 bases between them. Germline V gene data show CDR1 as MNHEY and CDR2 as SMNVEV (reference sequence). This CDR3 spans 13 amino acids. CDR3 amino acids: CASSYNPGNTIYF. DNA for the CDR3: TGTGCCAGCAGTTACAACCCTGGAAACACCATATATTTT.

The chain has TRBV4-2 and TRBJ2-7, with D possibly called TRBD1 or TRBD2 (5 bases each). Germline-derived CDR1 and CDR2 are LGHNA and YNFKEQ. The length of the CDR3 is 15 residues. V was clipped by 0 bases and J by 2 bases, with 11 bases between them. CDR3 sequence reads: CASSQEGDSTYEQYF. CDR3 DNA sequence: TGTGCCAGCAGCCAAGAGGGAGACAGTACCTACGAGCAGTACTTC.

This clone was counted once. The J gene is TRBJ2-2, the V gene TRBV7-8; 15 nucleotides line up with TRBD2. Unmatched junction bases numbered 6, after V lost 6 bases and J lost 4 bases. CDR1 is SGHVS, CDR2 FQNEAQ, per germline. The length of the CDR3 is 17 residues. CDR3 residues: CASSPGLAGGFTGELFF. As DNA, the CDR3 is TGTGCCAGCAGTCCGGGACTAGCGGGAGGTTTCACCGGGGAGCTGTTTTTT.

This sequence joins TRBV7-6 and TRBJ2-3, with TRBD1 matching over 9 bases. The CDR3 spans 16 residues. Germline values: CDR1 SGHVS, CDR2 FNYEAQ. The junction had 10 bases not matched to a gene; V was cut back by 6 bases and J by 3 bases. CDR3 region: CASSLTTGTGTDTQYF. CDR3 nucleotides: TGTGCCAGCAGTTTGACGACCGGGACAGGGACAGATACGCAGTATTTT. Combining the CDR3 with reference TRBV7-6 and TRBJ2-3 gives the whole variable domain GAGVSQSPRYKVTKRGQDVALRCDPISGHVSLYWYRQALGQGPEFLTYFNYEAQQDKSGLPNDRFSAERPEGSISTLTIQRTEQRDSAMYRCASSLTTGTGTDTQYFGPGTRLTVL.

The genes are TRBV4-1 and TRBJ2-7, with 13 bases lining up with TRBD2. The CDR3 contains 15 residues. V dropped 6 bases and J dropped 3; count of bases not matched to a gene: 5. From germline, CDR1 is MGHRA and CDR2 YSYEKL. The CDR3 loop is CASSWTSGSNYEQYF. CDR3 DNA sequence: TGCGCCAGCAGTTGGACTAGCGGGAGTAACTACGAGCAGTACTTC.

In nucleotides, the CDR3 is TGTGCCAGCAGCCCCGTTGAGGGCTTCAATCAGCCCCAGCATTTT. It yields the protein CASSPVEGFNQPQHF. The V gene is TRBV9, the J gene TRBJ1-5; D ambiguous. Germline assignment: CDR1 SGDLS and CDR2 YYNGEE. Trimming removed 4 bases from V and 3 bases from J, with 14 bases in between. CDR3 length equals 15 residues. Looking up the rest from reference TRBV9 and TRBJ1-5 gives the full variable domain: DSGVTQTPKHLITATGQRVTLRCSPRSGDLSVYWYQQSLDQGLQFLIQYYNGEERAKGNILERFSAQQFPDLHSELNLSSLELGDSALYFCASSPVEGFNQPQHFGDGTRLSIL.

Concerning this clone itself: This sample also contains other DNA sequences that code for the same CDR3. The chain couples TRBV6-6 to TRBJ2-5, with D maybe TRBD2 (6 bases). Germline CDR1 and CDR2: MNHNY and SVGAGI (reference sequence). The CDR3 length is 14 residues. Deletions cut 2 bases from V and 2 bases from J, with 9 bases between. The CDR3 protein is CASSYSGQQETQYF. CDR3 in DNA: TGTGCCAGCAGTTACAGCGGGCAGCAAGAGACCCAGTACTTC.

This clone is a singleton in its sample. This CDR3 reads CASSEGPFEGTYEQYF. The DNA of the CDR3 is TGTGCCAGCAGTGAAGGCCCCTTCGAGGGCACCTACGAGCAGTACTTC. The gene calls are TRBV6-1 and TRBJ2-7, with D perhaps TRBD2 (5 bases). Trimming removed 1 base at V and 2 bases at J, with 15 bases between. The CDR3 runs 16 residues. Germline CDR1 and CDR2: MNHNS and SASEGT.

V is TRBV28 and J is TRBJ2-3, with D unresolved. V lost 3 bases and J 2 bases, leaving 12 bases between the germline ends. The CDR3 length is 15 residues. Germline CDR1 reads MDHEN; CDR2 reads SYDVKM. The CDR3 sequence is CASSFRSTSTDTQYF. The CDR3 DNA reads TGTGCCAGCAGTTTCCGTTCGACTTCCACAGATACGCAGTATTTT.